Here is one T cell receptor beta chain with its context. Its antigen is unidentified. This sample is part of a study of cytomegalovirus exposure and HLA in healthy donors. Regarding the study as a whole: Reportedly, a later analysis found an Asian-associated ancestry cluster had fewer N-insertions than the roughly 700-donor mean. The study designated roughly 160 TCR beta chains cytomegalovirus-associated.

Primers included in the PCR were 60 Vbeta and 13 Jbeta primers. The table came from immunoSEQ multiplex PCR; TCRdb's copy has only in-frame clones and leaves some out. This table has around 160,000 clones, almost 80% appearing once. Germline lookup yields CDR1 SGHNT and CDR2 YENEEA. V dropped 0 bases and J dropped 0 bases, with 4 bases sitting between them. This CDR3 has 14 residues. This receptor was obtained from a male donor in good health and CMV-seronegative. Sequences were obtained from PBMCs. The chain uses TRBV11-3 and TRBJ2-3; D gene ambiguous. The CDR3, as DNA: TGTGCCAGCAGCTTAGATCCAAGCACAGATACGCAGTATTTT. Its translation is CASSLDPSTDTQYF.